This TCR beta chain was sequenced for a study of shared clonotypes between healthy human individuals. Assay: immunoSEQ multiplex PCR; the TCRdb copy retains only in-frame clones and omits some. This sample yields roughly 2.2 million clones, of which 80% to 95% are seen a single time; approximately 0.4% belongs to the top ten. Germline V lookup: CDR1 LGHNA, CDR2 YSLEER. CDR3 length: 20 amino acids. V dropped 0 bases and J dropped 0 bases, with 22 bases sitting between them. The receptor was derived from a man aged 18 to 29 in good health. Some clones in this sample may be carry-over from other donors' samples. The rearrangement uses TRBV4-3 and TRBJ2-3; possibly TRBD1 or TRBD2 for D (6 bases each). The specimen was naive CD4+ T cells from PBMCs. Subset of the sample: CD45RA+ positively selected. The CDR3 spells CASSQDFSPLGGLSTDTQYF. The CDR3 DNA reads as TGCGCCAGCAGCCAAGATTTTTCCCCTCTGGGGGGCCTGAGCACAGATACGCAGTATTTT.